The table lists the clone carrying this TCR beta chain with a few counts. TCRdb itself ran the RT-PCR reads through MiXCR, one entry per CDR3 protein. In the table there are about 680,000 distinct CDR3 sequences, approximately 15% of which are singletons. Germline values: CDR1 LGHDT, CDR2 YNNKEL (reference sequence). Trimming shortened V by 2 bases and J by 2 bases, and 13 bases separated the two germline ends. There are 15 residues in the CDR3. The receptor's source is a female donor in good health, serving as a healthy control. The specimen was memory CD4+ T cells from blood. The chain combines TRBV3-1 with TRBJ2-7; D is unclear. CDR3 sequence (DNA): TGTGCCAGCAGCCAACGGACGGCCTCTCCCTACGAGCAGTACTTC. It encodes CASSQRTASPYEQYF.